Below, one TCR beta chain is given with its context. The data stem from a study of blood T cell repertoires in COVID-19. In the authors' workflow: Reference gene primer amplification gave estimated nucleated cell counts. TCRdb keeps only in-frame clones here, not all; method: immunoSEQ multiplex PCR. D and trimming were read from the DNA, whereas the V and J calls and clone size are those reported in that table. This table has approximately 340,000 clones, about 83% appearing once. The germline gives CDR1 MDHEN, CDR2 SYDVKM. The CDR3 spans 14 residues. The V end was cut by 5 bases, the J end by 5 bases, with 13 bases between.

The sequenced sample consisted of peripheral blood. This chain joins TRBV28 and TRBJ1-5; a weak D match, TRBD1 (5 bases). The receptor's source is a man aged 30-40 years with active or convalescent COVID-19. CDR3 residues: CASSPPPGYQPQHF. For the CDR3, the DNA is TGTGCCAGCAGTCCCCCCCCAGGGTATCAGCCCCAGCATTTT.